This T cell receptor (beta chain) was sequenced during a study of cytomegalovirus exposure and HLA in healthy donors. Study-level points and caveats: In most subjects, TCR beta sequences reportedly gave accurate predictions of HLA-A and HLA-B alleles. A later examination showed that TCR association rates differed by HLA locus, with DRB1 most and HLA-C fewest. Overall, around 160 TCR beta chains were annotated as cytomegalovirus-associated. A few CMV-associated chains proved CMV antigen-specific in vitro.

PCR employed 60 Vbeta and 13 Jbeta primers. Data came from immunoSEQ multiplex PCR; TCRdb stores just in-frame clones and leaves some out. In all, the sample yields 75,000 to 85,000 clones. Regarding this clone: Its cognate antigen is unknown.

CDR3 length: 19 residues. CDR1 is PRHDT, CDR2 FYEKMQ, per germline (reference sequence). Trimming removed 3 bases from V and 1 base from J, with 19 bases in between. The chain employs TRBV13 and TRBJ2-6; the D gene is possibly TRBD1 (5 bases). Sequencing input: PBMCs. The clonotype originates from a man over 45 in good health and CMV-seronegative. The CDR3 loop is CASSLGSGQDISGANVLTF. The DNA of the CDR3 is TGTGCCAGCAGCTTGGGGTCTGGACAAGACATATCTGGGGCCAACGTCCTGACTTTC.